These 11 T cell receptor beta chains were sequenced from one sample in a study of cytomegalovirus exposure and HLA in healthy donors. The PCR contained 60 Vbeta and 13 Jbeta primers. Only in-frame clones appear in the TCRdb table, and some are missing; sequencing was by immunoSEQ multiplex PCR. The sample contains approximately 120,000 clones, 73% of which appear only once. The material sequenced was PBMCs. These receptors were collected from a man aged 40-50 years in good health and CMV-seronegative.

The chain uses TRBV5-4 and TRBJ2-7; TRBD1 matches 7 bases. From germline, CDR1 is SGHNT and CDR2 YYREEE (reference sequence). With V trimmed by 4 bases and J by 0 bases, 10 bases remained unmatched. The length of the CDR3 is 16 residues. As DNA, the CDR3 is TGTGCCAGCAGCCCGGCACCGGGACAGCGCTCCTACGAGCAGTACTTC. This sequence encodes CASSPAPGQRSYEQYF.

The chain uses TRBV23-1 and TRBJ1-2; unclear D gene. TRBV23-1 is assigned to the ORF class and has an uncertain function. CDR3 length: 15 amino acids. The ends were cut back, 7 bases at V and 7 bases at J, with 22 bases in the middle. The CDR3 loop is CASMPGWGHQRGYTF. CDR3 bases: TGCGCCAGCATGCCGGGGTGGGGTCATCAACGTGGCTACACCTTC.

As regards this clone: Other DNA sequences of this sample code for an identical CDR3. The genes are TRBV7-2 and TRBJ1-6, with TRBD1 matching over 11 bases. CDR1 and CDR2 (germline): SGHTA, FQGNSA. CDR3 length equals 15 residues. Trimming cost V 5 bases and J 8 bases; bases outside gene matches: 5. The CDR3: CASSREGQGDSPLHF. As DNA, the CDR3 is TGTGCCAGCAGCCGGGAGGGACAGGGGGATTCACCCCTCCACTTT.

About this clone: Compared with germline, one end of the junction differs, possibly owing to a read error. The V call is TRBV7-7, the J call TRBJ2-3; possibly TRBD1 for D (5 bases). The CDR3 sequence is 14 residues long. Germline V gene sequence: CDR1 SSHAT, CDR2 FNYEAQ (reference sequence). The CDR3 region is CASSLMRTTDTQYF. CDR3 nucleotides: TGTGCTAGCAGCTTAATGAGGACAACAGATACGCAGTATTTT.

This clone was seen more than once but under ten times. The J gene is TRBJ2-1, the V gene TRBV5-1; 13 bases map to TRBD2. Trimming removed 5 bases from V and 4 bases from J; junction bases left unmatched: 0. CDR3 length: 14 residues. The germline gives CDR1 SGHRS, CDR2 YFSETQ. The CDR3 reads CASRLAGGYNEQFF. CDR3 DNA sequence: TGCGCCAGCAGACTAGCGGGGGGGTACAATGAGCAGTTCTTC.

The DNA of the CDR3 is TGTGCCAGCAGCTCAGAGGTTGGGGCGAGTAATTCACCCCTCCACTTT. It codes for CASSSEVGASNSPLHF. V usage is TRBV7-9 and J usage is TRBJ1-6; weak D call: TRBD1 (5 bases). Looked up from germline, CDR1 is SEHNR and CDR2 is FQNEAQ (reference sequence). V lost 4 bases and J lost 6, with 16 bases in between. The CDR3 totals 16 residues.

V gene TRBV10-3 combines with J gene TRBJ2-5; 8 bases align to TRBD2. CDR3 size: 16 residues. The V segment lost 6 bases and the J segment 2 bases; nucleotides outside the gene matches: 11. The germline gives CDR1 ENHRY, CDR2 SYGVKD. CDR3 bases: TGTGCCATCAGGGGGGGAGATAGCGGGGTGCAAGAGACCCAGTACTTC. Encoded protein: CAIRGGDSGVQETQYF.

This clone came up a few times. The gene calls are TRBV7-2 and TRBJ1-3; tentatively, D is TRBD1 (5 bases). V dropped 0 bases and J dropped 4 bases, with 7 bases sitting between them. The CDR3 runs to 14 residues. Germline lookup yields CDR1 SGHTA and CDR2 FQGNSA. The CDR3 sequence is CASSLARTGNTIYF. DNA for the CDR3: TGTGCCAGCAGCTTAGCCAGGACAGGAAACACCATATATTTT.

The gene calls are TRBV7-6 and TRBJ1-4; 9 bases are shared with TRBD1. The CDR3 length is 14 residues. CDR1 is SGHVS, CDR2 FNYEAQ, per germline. Losses at the gene ends were 5 bases for V and 5 bases for J; bases not matched to a gene: 3. The CDR3 region is CASSLGTGNEKLFF. The CDR3 bases are TGTGCCAGCAGCCTCGGGACAGGGAATGAAAAACTGTTTTTT.

The chain is built from TRBV29-1 and TRBJ2-1; the D gene is possibly TRBD2 (6 bases). There are 13 residues in the CDR3. V was cut by 6 bases and J by 0 bases, with 9 bases left in between. From germline, CDR1 is SQVTM and CDR2 ANQGSEA. The CDR3 spells CSVGTGSYNEQFF. CDR3 sequence (DNA): TGCAGCGTAGGGACTGGCTCCTACAATGAGCAGTTCTTC.

The chain employs TRBV9 and TRBJ2-3; D call uncertain. V lost 0 bases and J 8 bases, leaving 10 bases between the germline ends. The CDR3 has 13 amino acids. Germline CDR1 and CDR2: SGDLS and YYNGEE. CDR3: CASSVGGVATQYF. The CDR3 DNA reads TGTGCCAGCAGCGTAGGTGGAGTGGCTACGCAGTATTTT.